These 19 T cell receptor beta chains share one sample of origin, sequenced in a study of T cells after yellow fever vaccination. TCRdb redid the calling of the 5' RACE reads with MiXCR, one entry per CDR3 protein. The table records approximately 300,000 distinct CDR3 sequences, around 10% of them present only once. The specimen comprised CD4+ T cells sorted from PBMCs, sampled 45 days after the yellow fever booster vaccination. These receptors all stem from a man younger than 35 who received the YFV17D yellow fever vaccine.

The CDR3 protein is CASSPDRGRQPQHF. CDR3 in DNA: TGTGCCAGCAGCCCGGACAGGGGACGTCAGCCCCAGCATTTT. The V call is TRBV7-2, the J call TRBJ1-5; TRBD1 agrees at 9 bases. The CDR3 has 14 residues. CDR1 SGHTA and CDR2 FQGNSA come from the germline V gene. The V and J ends lost 5 bases and 6 bases, in that order; junction bases with no gene match: 5. Using reference TRBV7-2 and TRBJ1-5 for the parts outside the CDR3, the full variable domain is GAGVSQSPSNKVTEKGKDVELRCDPISGHTALYWYRQSLGQGLEFLIYFQGNSAPDKSGLPSDRFSAERTGGSVSTLTIQRTQQEDSAVYLCASSPDRGRQPQHFGDGTRLSIL.

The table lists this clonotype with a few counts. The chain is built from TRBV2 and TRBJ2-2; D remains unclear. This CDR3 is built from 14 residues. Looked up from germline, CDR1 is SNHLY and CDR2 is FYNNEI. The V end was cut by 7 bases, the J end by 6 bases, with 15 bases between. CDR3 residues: CASKPWQKPGELFF. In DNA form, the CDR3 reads TGTGCCAGCAAACCCTGGCAGAAGCCCGGGGAGCTGTTTTTT.

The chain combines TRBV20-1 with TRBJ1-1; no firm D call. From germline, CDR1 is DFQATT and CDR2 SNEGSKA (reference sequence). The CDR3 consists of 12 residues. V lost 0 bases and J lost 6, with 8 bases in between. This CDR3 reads CSARDRFAEAFF. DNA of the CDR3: TGCAGTGCTAGAGATCGGTTCGCTGAAGCTTTCTTT.

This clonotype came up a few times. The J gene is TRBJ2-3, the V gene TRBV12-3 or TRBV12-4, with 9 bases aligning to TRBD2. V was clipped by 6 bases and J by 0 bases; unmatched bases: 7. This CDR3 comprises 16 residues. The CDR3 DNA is TGTGCCAGCAGCCTGCCGACTAGCGGTAGCACAGATACGCAGTATTTT. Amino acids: CASSLPTSGSTDTQYF.

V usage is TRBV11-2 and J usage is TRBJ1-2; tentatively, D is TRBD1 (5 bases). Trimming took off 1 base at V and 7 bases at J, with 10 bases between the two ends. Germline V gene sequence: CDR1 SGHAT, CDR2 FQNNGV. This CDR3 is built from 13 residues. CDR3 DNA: TGTGCCAGCAGCTTAGGAGGGGCTGCTGGCTACACCTTC. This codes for CASSLGGAAGYTF.

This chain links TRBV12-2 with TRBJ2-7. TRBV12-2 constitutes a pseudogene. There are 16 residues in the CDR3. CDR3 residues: CASRFPLAGGSYEQYV. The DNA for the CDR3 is TGTGCAAGTCGCTTCCCGCTAGCGGGGGGCTCCTACGAGCAGTACGTC.

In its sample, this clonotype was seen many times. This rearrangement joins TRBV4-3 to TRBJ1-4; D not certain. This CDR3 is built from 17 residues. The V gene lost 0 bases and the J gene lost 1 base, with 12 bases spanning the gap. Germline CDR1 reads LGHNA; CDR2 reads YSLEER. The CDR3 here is CASSQDQYPETNEKLFF. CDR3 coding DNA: TGCGCCAGCAGCCAAGATCAGTACCCGGAAACTAATGAAAAACTGTTTTTT.

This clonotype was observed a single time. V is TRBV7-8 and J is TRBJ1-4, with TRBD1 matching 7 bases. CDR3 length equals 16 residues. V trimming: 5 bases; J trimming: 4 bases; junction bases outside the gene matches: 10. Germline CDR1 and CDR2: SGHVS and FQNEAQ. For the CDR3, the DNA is TGTGCCAGCAGCGATCATCCGGCAGGGGGTAATGAAAAACTGTTTTTT. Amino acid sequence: CASSDHPAGGNEKLFF.

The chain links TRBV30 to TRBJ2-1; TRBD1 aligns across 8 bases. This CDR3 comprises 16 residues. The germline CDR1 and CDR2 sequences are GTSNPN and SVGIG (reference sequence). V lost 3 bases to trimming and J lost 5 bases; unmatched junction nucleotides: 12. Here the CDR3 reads CAWRGDQGAAHNEQFF. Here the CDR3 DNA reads TGTGCCTGGAGAGGGGATCAGGGGGCGGCACACAATGAGCAGTTCTTC.

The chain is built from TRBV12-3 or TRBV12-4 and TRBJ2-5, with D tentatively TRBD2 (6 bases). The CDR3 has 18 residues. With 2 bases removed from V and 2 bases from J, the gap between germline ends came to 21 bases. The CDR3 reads CASSLLGGVRPIQETQYF. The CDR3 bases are TGTGCCAGCAGTTTATTGGGCGGGGTTCGGCCAATTCAAGAGACCCAGTACTTC.

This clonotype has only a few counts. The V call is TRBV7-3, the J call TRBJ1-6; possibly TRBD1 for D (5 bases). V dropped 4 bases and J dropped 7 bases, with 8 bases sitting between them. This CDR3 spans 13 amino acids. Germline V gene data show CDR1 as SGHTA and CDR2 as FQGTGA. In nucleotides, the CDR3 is TGTGCCAGCAGCTCGGGACTAAATTCACCCCTCCACTTT. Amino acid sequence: CASSSGLNSPLHF.

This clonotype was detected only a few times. The CDR3 region has the DNA TGTGCCAGCTCAACTTACGGGGGGGCAGGAGATACGCAGTATTTT. Translated, it gives CASSTYGGAGDTQYF. This rearrangement joins TRBV7-2 to TRBJ2-3, with 8 positions matching TRBD2. Germline lookup yields CDR1 SGHTA and CDR2 FQGNSA. The J segment lost 5 bases and the V segment lost 8 bases, leaving 12 bases of the junction unmatched. The CDR3 runs to 15 residues.

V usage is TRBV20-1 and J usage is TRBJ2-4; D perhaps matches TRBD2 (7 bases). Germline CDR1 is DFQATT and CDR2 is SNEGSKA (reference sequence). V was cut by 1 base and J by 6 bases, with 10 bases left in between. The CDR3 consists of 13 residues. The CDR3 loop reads CSARVGGANIQYF. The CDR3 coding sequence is TGCAGTGCTAGAGTGGGGGGGGCAAACATTCAGTACTTC.

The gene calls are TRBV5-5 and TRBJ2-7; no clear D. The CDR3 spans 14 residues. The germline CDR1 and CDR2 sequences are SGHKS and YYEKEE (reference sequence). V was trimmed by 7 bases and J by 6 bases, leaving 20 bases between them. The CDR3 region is CASRPYSPPSEQYF. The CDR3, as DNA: TGTGCCAGCCGCCCATATTCACCACCCTCCGAGCAGTACTTC.

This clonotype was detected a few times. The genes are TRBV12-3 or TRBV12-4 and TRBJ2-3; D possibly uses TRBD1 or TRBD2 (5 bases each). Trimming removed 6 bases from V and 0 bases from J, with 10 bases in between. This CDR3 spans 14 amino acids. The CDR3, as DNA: TGTGCCAGCAGAAGGGACCTGAGCACAGATACGCAGTATTTT. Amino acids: CASRRDLSTDTQYF.

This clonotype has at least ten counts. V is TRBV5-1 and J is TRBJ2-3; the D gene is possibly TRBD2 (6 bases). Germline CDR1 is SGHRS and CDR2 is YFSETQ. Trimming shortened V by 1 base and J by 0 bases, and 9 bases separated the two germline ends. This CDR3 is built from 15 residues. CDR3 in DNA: TGCGCCAGCAGCTTGTTGGCGGGGAGCACAGATACGCAGTATTTT. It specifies CASSLLAGSTDTQYF.

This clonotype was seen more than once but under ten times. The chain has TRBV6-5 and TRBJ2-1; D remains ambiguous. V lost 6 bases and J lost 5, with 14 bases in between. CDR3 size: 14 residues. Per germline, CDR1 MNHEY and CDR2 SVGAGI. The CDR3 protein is CASRDSLRNNEQFF. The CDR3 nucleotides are TGTGCCAGCAGGGATAGCCTTCGGAACAATGAGCAGTTCTTC.

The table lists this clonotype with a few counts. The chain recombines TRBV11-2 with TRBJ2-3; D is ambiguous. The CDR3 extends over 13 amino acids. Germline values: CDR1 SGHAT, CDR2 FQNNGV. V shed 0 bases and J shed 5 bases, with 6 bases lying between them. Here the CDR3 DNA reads TGTGCCAGCAGCTTAGATTTAGTAGATACGCAGTATTTT. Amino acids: CASSLDLVDTQYF.

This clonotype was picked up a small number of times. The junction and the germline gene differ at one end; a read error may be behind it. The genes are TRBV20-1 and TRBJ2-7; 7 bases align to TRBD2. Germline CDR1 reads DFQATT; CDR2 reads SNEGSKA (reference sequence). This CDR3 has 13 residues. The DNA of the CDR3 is TGCAGTGCCCATCTCGGGGGGTATTACGGGCAGTACTTC. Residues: CSAHLGGYYGQYF.